The 28 T cell receptor beta chains below come from one sample, sequenced in a study of T cell changes during pregnancy in multiple sclerosis. Sequencing was performed with immunoSEQ multiplex PCR; in TCRdb, only in-frame clones are kept and a portion is missing. The sample consists of about 43,000 clones, roughly 90% of them appearing once. The specimen comprised peripheral blood, sampled in the second trimester of pregnancy. These receptors were taken from a female donor in good health, enrolled as a control in a pregnancy study.

The chain uses TRBV19 and TRBJ1-1, with TRBD1 matching over 7 bases. The ends lost 4 bases at V and 8 bases at J; junction bases unmatched: 13. This CDR3 has 15 amino acids. Germline CDR1 reads LNHDA; CDR2 reads SQIVND (reference sequence). This chain's CDR3 is CASSKVGQTSGEAFF. The CDR3 bases are TGTGCCAGTAGTAAAGTGGGACAGACCTCCGGGGAAGCTTTCTTT. Full variable domain (rest looked up from reference TRBV19 and TRBJ1-1): DGGITQSPKYLFRKEGQNVTLSCEQNLNHDAMYWYRQDPGQGLRLIYYSQIVNDFQKGDIAEGYSVSREKKESFPLTVTSAQKNPTAFYLCASSKVGQTSGEAFFGQGTRLTVV.

DNA of the CDR3: TGTGCCAGCAGTTACGGCGGGACCCGGACTTACGAGCAGTACTTC. Translated, it gives CASSYGGTRTYEQYF. The chain recombines TRBV6-6 with TRBJ2-7, with D perhaps matching TRBD2 (6 bases). The germline V and J ends were trimmed by 2 bases and 4 bases, with 15 bases remaining between them. From germline, CDR1 is MNHNY and CDR2 SVGAGI (reference sequence). The CDR3 extends over 15 amino acids.

The chain recombines TRBV9 with TRBJ2-1, with D uncertain. Trimming stripped 1 base from V and 5 bases from J, with 10 bases between. The germline CDR1 and CDR2 sequences are SGDLS and YYNGEE. The CDR3 totals 14 residues. This CDR3 is CASSVSASHNEQFF. CDR3 DNA sequence: TGTGCCAGCAGCGTATCAGCGAGCCACAATGAGCAGTTCTTC. The whole variable domain, remainder taken from reference TRBV9 and TRBJ2-1, is DSGVTQTPKHLITATGQRVTLRCSPRSGDLSVYWYQQSLDQGLQFLIQYYNGEERAKGNILERFSAQQFPDLHSELNLSSLELGDSALYFCASSVSASHNEQFFGPGTRLTVL.

CDR3 loop: CASSQDRDTFYGYTF. DNA of the CDR3: TGCGCCAGCAGCCAAGATAGGGACACTTTCTATGGCTACACCTTC. V gene TRBV4-3 combines with J gene TRBJ1-2; maybe TRBD1 (6 bases). V gave up 0 bases and J gave up 4 bases, with 12 bases separating them. The CDR3 is 15 amino acids. Germline values: CDR1 LGHNA, CDR2 YSLEER.

This CDR3 is CASSLEQYNSPLHF. The CDR3 coding sequence is TGTGCCAGCAGCTTGGAGCAGTATAATTCACCCCTCCACTTT. The V and J genes are TRBV7-9 and TRBJ1-6; the D is unclear. The CDR3 has 14 amino acids. Germline V lookup: CDR1 SEHNR, CDR2 FQNEAQ (reference sequence). V lost 3 bases and J lost 4, with 7 bases in between.

This chain links TRBV15 with TRBJ2-3, with 8 bases that match TRBD1. This CDR3 contains 15 residues. Germline V gene lookup returns CDR1 LNHNV and CDR2 YYDKDF (reference sequence). V shed 4 bases, J shed 5 bases, and the junction held 8 bases outside the gene matches. The CDR3 coding sequence is TGTGCCACCAGCAAAACCGGGACAGGCGTAGATACGCAGTATTTT. Protein sequence: CATSKTGTGVDTQYF.

The chain combines TRBV30 with TRBJ2-2, with 9 bases identical to TRBD1. The germline V gene has CDR1 GTSNPN and CDR2 SVGIG (reference sequence). CDR3 size: 15 residues. V lost 3 bases to trimming and J lost 4 bases; unmatched junction nucleotides: 6. In nucleotides, the CDR3 is TGTGCCTGGAGAGGGACAGGGCCTGTCACCGGGGAGCTGTTTTTT. The encoded protein is CAWRGTGPVTGELFF.

This sequence joins TRBV5-6 and TRBJ1-1; tentative D call: TRBD1 (5 bases). This CDR3 has 15 residues. The V and J ends lost 0 bases and 4 bases respectively, with 13 bases between them. Per the germline V gene, CDR1 is SGHDT and CDR2 is YYEEEE. In DNA form, the CDR3 reads TGTGCCAGCAGCTTGGCCGGGACTTCCGGCACTGAAGCTTTCTTT. Translated, it gives CASSLAGTSGTEAFF.

The chain uses TRBV5-1 and TRBJ2-7, with D tentatively TRBD2 (5 bases). CDR1 and CDR2 from the germline V gene are SGHRS and YFSETQ. V was trimmed by 3 bases and J by 2 bases, leaving 15 bases between them. This CDR3 has 15 residues. Here the CDR3 reads CASSSQLGLAYEQYF. In DNA form, the CDR3 reads TGCGCCAGCAGCTCCCAACTAGGATTGGCCTACGAGCAGTACTTC.

This chain joins TRBV7-9 and TRBJ1-2; no clear D gene. Looked up from germline, CDR1 is SEHNR and CDR2 is FQNEAQ (reference sequence). The CDR3 is 14 residues long. The germline V and J ends were trimmed by 5 bases and 6 bases, with 16 bases remaining between them. In nucleotides, the CDR3 is TGTGCCAGCAGCCCCGAGGCCTTTCCCCATGGCTACACCTTC. Protein: CASSPEAFPHGYTF.

V is TRBV5-6 and J is TRBJ2-1, with 8 bases fitting TRBD2. This CDR3 region has 17 residues. Germline trimming cut 4 bases from V and 5 bases from J; bases unmatched to any gene: 14. Looked up from germline, CDR1 is SGHDT and CDR2 is YYEEEE. CDR3 amino acids: CASSPRGAGVLDNEQFF. For the CDR3, the DNA is TGTGCCAGCAGCCCGCGGGGAGCGGGAGTACTAGACAATGAGCAGTTCTTC.

The rearrangement joins TRBV6-5 to TRBJ1-5; TRBD1 matches 7 bases. This CDR3 has 12 residues. The germline CDR1 and CDR2 sequences are MNHEY and SVGAGI. V shed 8 bases and J 5 bases; nucleotides not matched to a gene: 3. For the CDR3, the DNA is TGTGCCAGCCGACAGGGTGATCAGCCCCAGCATTTT. Translating it yields CASRQGDQPQHF.

This sequence joins TRBV5-1 and TRBJ2-5; TRBD1 agrees at 8 bases. CDR1 and CDR2 from the germline V gene are SGHRS and YFSETQ. The CDR3 covers 15 residues. Unmatched junction bases numbered 5, after V lost 2 bases and J lost 2 bases. CDR3 residues: CASSFGQGTQETQYF. The CDR3 nucleotides read TGCGCCAGCAGCTTCGGACAGGGCACACAAGAGACCCAGTACTTC.

The chain couples TRBV27 to TRBJ1-1, with D maybe TRBD1 (5 bases). V lost 5 bases to trimming and J lost 12 bases, with 16 bases between them. This CDR3 is 12 amino acids long. Germline V gene data show CDR1 as MNHEY and CDR2 as SMNVEV (reference sequence). The CDR3 DNA reads TGTGCCAGCAGTCCGCTGGGGGGTAGGTCTTTCTTT. Translated: CASSPLGGRSFF.

The chain links TRBV7-9 to TRBJ2-1; possibly TRBD1 for D (6 bases). CDR1 and CDR2 (germline): SEHNR, FQNEAQ (reference sequence). The CDR3 runs to 14 residues. V lost 3 bases, J lost 7 bases, and 13 bases lay in between. The CDR3 is CASSLTDGQNEQFF. CDR3 DNA sequence: TGTGCCAGCAGCTTGACAGACGGACAGAATGAGCAGTTCTTC.

The chain combines TRBV5-5 with TRBJ1-2; D is ambiguous. Germline values: CDR1 SGHKS, CDR2 YYEKEE (reference sequence). Trimming pared 2 bases from V and 6 bases from J, leaving 11 bases between. The CDR3 length is 13 residues. Here the CDR3 reads CASSFSGEDGYTF. Here the CDR3 DNA reads TGTGCCAGCAGCTTCTCTGGGGAGGATGGCTACACCTTC.

The V and J genes are TRBV10-3 and TRBJ1-1, with D tentatively TRBD1 (5 bases). The ends were cut back, 2 bases at V and 1 base at J, with 14 bases in the middle. Germline V lookup: CDR1 ENHRY, CDR2 SYGVKD. The CDR3 is 16 amino acids. The CDR3 nucleotides are TGTGCCATCAGTGAGCCCTACCAGGGAGGGAACACTGAAGCTTTCTTT. It translates to CAISEPYQGGNTEAFF.

The chain couples TRBV6-5 to TRBJ1-1; 11 bases agree with TRBD1. This CDR3 has 14 amino acids. V lost 6 bases, J lost 4 bases, and 4 bases stayed unmatched. CDR1 MNHEY and CDR2 SVGAGI come from the germline V gene. DNA of the CDR3: TGTGCCAGCAGCGGACAGGGGGCGGTCACTGAAGCTTTCTTT. The encoded protein is CASSGQGAVTEAFF.

This chain links TRBV4-3 with TRBJ2-3, with 8 nucleotides matching TRBD1. The CDR3 has 15 residues. Germline CDR1 and CDR2: LGHNA and YSLEER. Unmatched junction bases numbered 2, after V lost 3 bases and J lost 0 bases. CDR3 sequence: CASSHGQGSTDTQYF. CDR3 DNA: TGCGCCAGCAGCCATGGACAGGGTAGCACAGATACGCAGTATTTT.

The rearrangement uses TRBV6-1 and TRBJ1-2; TRBD1 might be the D (6 bases). The CDR3 covers 14 residues. Trimming left V 4 bases short and J 3 bases short, with 12 bases between. The germline gives CDR1 MNHNS, CDR2 SASEGT. CDR3 loop: CASSVPGAYYGYTF. In DNA, the CDR3 is TGTGCCAGCAGTGTACCAGGGGCGTACTATGGCTACACCTTC.

The J gene is TRBJ2-2, the V gene TRBV7-9; 11 nucleotides agree with TRBD1. This CDR3 spans 16 amino acids. Germline assignment: CDR1 SEHNR and CDR2 FQNEAQ (reference sequence). Trimming cost V 4 bases and J 6 bases; bases outside gene matches: 7. In nucleotides, the CDR3 is TGTGCCAGCAGCTCCCCGGGACAGGGGGTGGCCGGGGAGCTGTTTTTT. It specifies CASSSPGQGVAGELFF.

The gene calls are TRBV6-6 and TRBJ1-1, with D unresolved. Per the germline V gene, CDR1 is MNHNY and CDR2 is SVGAGI (reference sequence). CDR3 length equals 14 residues. Between the trimmed V and J ends, which lost 4 bases and 1 base, there was a span of 10 bases. The CDR3 sequence is CASSSPPGNTEAFF. CDR3 coding DNA: TGTGCCAGCAGTTCCCCCCCGGGGAACACTGAAGCTTTCTTT.

The chain carries TRBV11-2 and TRBJ1-2; D perhaps matches TRBD1 (5 bases). CDR1 is SGHAT and CDR2 is FQNNGV in the germline V gene. Trimming pared 0 bases from V and 4 bases from J, leaving 9 bases between. CDR3 length: 14 residues. In DNA form, the CDR3 reads TGTGCCAGCAGCTTAGATGTGGGGGGCTATGGCTACACCTTC. Protein: CASSLDVGGYGYTF.

Only a few counts were recorded for this clone. The J gene is TRBJ1-1, the V gene TRBV10-2; D gene ambiguous. Germline V CDR1 and CDR2: WSHSY, SAAADI. Trimming took 3 bases from V and 4 from J, leaving 9 bases between them. This CDR3 comprises 13 residues. The DNA of the CDR3 is TGCGCCAGCAGTGACTTCCGGAGCACTGAAGCTTTCTTT. Residues: CASSDFRSTEAFF.

The CDR3 spells CASSHPGGANFYNEQFF. The CDR3 nucleotides are TGTGCCAGCAGCCACCCCGGGGGAGCGAACTTTTACAATGAGCAGTTCTTC. The genes are TRBV5-6 and TRBJ2-1; D possibly corresponds to TRBD2 (6 bases). V lost 4 bases, J lost 4 bases, and 21 bases lay in between. CDR3 length: 17 residues. The V gene's germline CDR1 is SGHDT and CDR2 YYEEEE. Using reference TRBV5-6 and TRBJ2-1 for the parts outside the CDR3, the full variable domain is DAGVTQSPTHLIKTRGQQVTLRCSPKSGHDTVSWYQQALGQGPQFIFQYYEEEERQRGNFPDRFSGHQFPNYSSELNVNALLLGDSALYLCASSHPGGANFYNEQFFGPGTRLTVL.

The chain uses TRBV6-5 and TRBJ2-5; possible D gene TRBD2, 6 bases. With the DNA end fitting TRBJ2-7 better, the J assignment may be wrong. CDR1 MNHEY and CDR2 SVGAGI come from the germline V gene. The CDR3 has 13 amino acids. CDR3 in amino acids: CAGGRPGTYEQYF. CDR3 sequence (DNA): TGTGCCGGAGGGCGGCCGGGGACCTACGAGCAGTACTTC.

This chain uses TRBV6-5 with TRBJ2-5; no clear D gene. V was trimmed by 6 bases and J by 4 bases, leaving 9 bases between them. The CDR3 is 12 amino acids. Germline values: CDR1 MNHEY, CDR2 SVGAGI. The CDR3 region is CASSPGSETQYF. CDR3 nucleotides: TGTGCCAGCAGCCCCGGGTCAGAGACCCAGTACTTC.

This clone showed up just once. V and J are TRBV19 and TRBJ2-2; 8 nucleotides line up with TRBD1. The CDR3 covers 15 residues. Germline-derived CDR1 and CDR2 are LNHDA and SQIVND (reference sequence). Trimming took 7 bases from V and 0 from J; bases not matched to a gene: 4. For the CDR3, the DNA is TGTGCCAGTATTAAGGACAGGGCGAACACCGGGGAGCTGTTTTTT. This translates into CASIKDRANTGELFF.